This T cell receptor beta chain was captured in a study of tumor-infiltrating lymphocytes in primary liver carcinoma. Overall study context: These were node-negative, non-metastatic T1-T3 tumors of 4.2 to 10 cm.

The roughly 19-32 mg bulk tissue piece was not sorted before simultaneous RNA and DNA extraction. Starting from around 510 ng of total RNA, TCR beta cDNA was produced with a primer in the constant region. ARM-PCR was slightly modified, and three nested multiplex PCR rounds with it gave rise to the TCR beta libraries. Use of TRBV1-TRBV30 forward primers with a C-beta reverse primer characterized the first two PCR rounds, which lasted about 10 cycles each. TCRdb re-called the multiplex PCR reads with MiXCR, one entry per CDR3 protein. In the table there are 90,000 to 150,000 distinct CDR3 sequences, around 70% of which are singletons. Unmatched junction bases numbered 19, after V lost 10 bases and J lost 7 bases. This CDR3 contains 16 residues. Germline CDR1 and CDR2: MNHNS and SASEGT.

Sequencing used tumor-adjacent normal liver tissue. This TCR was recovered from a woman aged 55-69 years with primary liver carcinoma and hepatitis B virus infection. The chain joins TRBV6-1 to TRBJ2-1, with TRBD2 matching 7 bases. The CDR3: CATRRGVAAAQNEQFF. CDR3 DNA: TGTGCCACGCGTCGGGGGGTCGCGGCGGCCCAGAATGAGCAGTTCTTC.